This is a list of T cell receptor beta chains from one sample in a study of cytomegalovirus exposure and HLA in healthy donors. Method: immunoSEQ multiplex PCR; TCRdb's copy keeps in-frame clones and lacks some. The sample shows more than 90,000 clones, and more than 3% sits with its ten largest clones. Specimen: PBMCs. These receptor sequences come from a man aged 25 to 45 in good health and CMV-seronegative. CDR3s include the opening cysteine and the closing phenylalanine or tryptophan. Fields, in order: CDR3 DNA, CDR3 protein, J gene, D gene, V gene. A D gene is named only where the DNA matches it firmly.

TGTGCCAGCAGCTTAGGGCCAGGGGGCACTCAGCCCCAGCATTTT CASSLGPGGTQPQHF TRBJ1-5 TRBD1 TRBV7-6
TGTGCCAGCAGTGAAGTCGGGGACTTTAGCTCCTACAATGAGCAGTTCTTC CASSEVGDFSSYNEQFF TRBJ2-1 - TRBV6-1
TGTGCCAGCAGTCTTGAAACCCGGCCGACGGGGACAGGGGGCGTGAACACTGAGGCTTTCTTT CASSLETRPTGTGGVNTEAFF TRBJ1-1 TRBD1 TRBV7-6
TGTGCCAGCAGCCGGGACAATATCATGGGGGATACGCAGTATTTT CASSRDNIMGDTQYF TRBJ2-3 - TRBV5-6
TGTGCCAGCAGCTTAGCGACAGGATCAAACTATGGCTACACCTTC CASSLATGSNYGYTF TRBJ1-2 - TRBV5-4
TGTGCCAGCAGCCAAGTAGCCAACACCGGGGAGCTGTTTTTT CASSQVANTGELFF TRBJ2-2 - TRBV11-3
TGTGCCAGCAGTTACCAGACAGGGGGGGCGAGCACTGAAGCTTTCTTT CASSYQTGGASTEAFF TRBJ1-1 TRBD1 TRBV6-5
TGTGCCTCCCGCAGGGGCTATGGCTACACCTTC CASRRGYGYTF TRBJ1-2 - TRBV19
TGTGCCAGCAGTTTATCAGCCAGGGGAAACTCCTACGAGCAGTACTTC CASSLSARGNSYEQYF TRBJ2-7 - TRBV28
TGCGCCAGCAGCCCGGATCCCCTAGCGGGGGGAAACTACAATGAGCAGTTCTTC CASSPDPLAGGNYNEQFF TRBJ2-1 TRBD2 TRBV4-1
TGTGCCAGCAGTGAAGCGCTCGCGGGGCAGAACTATGGCTACACCTTC CASSEALAGQNYGYTF TRBJ1-2 - TRBV2
TGTGCCAGCAGCTTACGGGGGGATACCAGCTCTGGGGCCAACGTCCTGACTTTC CASSLRGDTSSGANVLTF TRBJ2-6 TRBD2 TRBV7-8
TGTGCCAGCAGCTTAGGGTCCGTTTCCTACGAGCAGTACTTC CASSLGSVSYEQYF TRBJ2-7 - TRBV7-9
TGTGCCAGCAGCTTAGGATTAGGGGACAATGAGCAGTTCTTC CASSLGLGDNEQFF TRBJ2-1 - TRBV7-7
TGTGCCAGCAGCCTACAGGGTGAAAATTCACCCCTCCACTTT CASSLQGENSPLHF TRBJ1-6 - TRBV7-9
TGTGCCAGCAGCTTAGCTGCCTACGGGGAGCTGTTTTTT CASSLAAYGELFF TRBJ2-2 - TRBV7-3
TGTGCCAGCAGTTTTCAGGGGGCTGGGGCCAACGTCCTGACTTTC CASSFQGAGANVLTF TRBJ2-6 TRBD1 TRBV28
TGTGCCAGCAGCTCTCGGACAGATATGAACACTGAAGCTTTCTTT CASSSRTDMNTEAFF TRBJ1-1 - TRBV9
TGTGCCATCGGGGAGGGACTAGCGGAGGCCTACGAGCAGTACTTC CAIGEGLAEAYEQYF TRBJ2-7 TRBD2 TRBV10-3
TGTGCCACGGACGGACAGGGCGATACGCAGTATTTT CATDGQGDTQYF TRBJ2-3 TRBD1 TRBV15
TGTGCCAGCACCCCCGATGGGCACTACGAGCAGTACTTC CASTPDGHYEQYF TRBJ2-7 - TRBV11-2
TGTGCTAGCAGCGCCTTAACAGGGAGGGGAACAGATACGCAGTATTTT CASSALTGRGTDTQYF TRBJ2-3 - TRBV9
TGTGCCAGCAGCTCCACAGGCCCCTACGAGCAGTACTTC CASSSTGPYEQYF TRBJ2-7 - TRBV5-4
TGTGCCAGCACGTCAGGGTTCTCCACAGATACGCAGTATTTT CASTSGFSTDTQYF TRBJ2-3 - TRBV6-1
TGTGCCAGCACCCCCAAGCCAACTCAAGAGACCCAGTACTTC CASTPKPTQETQYF TRBJ2-5 - TRBV7-2
TGCGCCAGCAGCTCCAGGGGGCTCGGGACTAATGAAAAACTGTTTTTT CASSSRGLGTNEKLFF TRBJ1-4 TRBD1 TRBV5-1
TGTGCCAGCAGTCTGCAGGGGGTAGATACGCAGTATTTT CASSLQGVDTQYF TRBJ2-3 TRBD1 TRBV25-1
TGTGCCAGCAGCTCCAGCGGGGGGAAACAAGAGACCCAGTACTTC CASSSSGGKQETQYF TRBJ2-5 TRBD2 TRBV5-4